Presented here are 5 T cell receptor beta chains from one specimen sequenced in a study of cytotoxic CD8 clonotypes in ibrutinib-treated CLL. Only in-frame clones appear in the TCRdb table, and some are missing; sequencing was by immunoSEQ multiplex PCR. The sample includes about 120,000 clones, approximately 85% of them seen just once. Material: PBMCs, obtained after 24 months of ibrutinib treatment. These receptors originate from a human donor with chronic lymphocytic leukemia.

This chain connects TRBV19 to TRBJ1-1; a weak D match, TRBD1 (5 bases). Trimming stripped 2 bases from V and 2 bases from J, with 18 bases between. CDR3 length equals 17 residues. Germline CDR1 and CDR2: LNHDA and SQIVND (reference sequence). CDR3 in amino acids: CASSIPPFGAENTEAFF. CDR3 coding DNA: TGTGCCAGTAGTATACCCCCATTTGGGGCAGAAAACACTGAAGCTTTCTTT.

CDR3 bases: TGTGCCAGCAGCCCGGTGGGTAGCGGGGGGACTGAGCAGTTCTTC. Amino acid sequence: CASSPVGSGGTEQFF. The rearrangement uses TRBV7-9 and TRBJ2-1; TRBD2 matches at 10 bases. The CDR3 runs to 15 residues. V was clipped by 5 bases and J by 9 bases; unmatched bases: 10. Germline CDR1 SEHNR, CDR2 FQNEAQ (reference sequence).

The chain is built from TRBV27 and TRBJ1-1; TRBD1 matches 7 bases. Germline lookup yields CDR1 MNHEY and CDR2 SMNVEV (reference sequence). V lost 3 bases to trimming and J lost 0 bases; unmatched junction nucleotides: 4. This CDR3 is built from 15 residues. The CDR3 sequence is CASSLGQLMNTEAFF. Here the CDR3 DNA reads TGTGCCAGCAGTTTGGGACAGCTTATGAACACTGAAGCTTTCTTT.

The chain uses TRBV29-1 and TRBJ1-3; maybe TRBD1 (6 bases). V shed 2 bases and J shed 1 base, with 15 bases lying between them. This CDR3 comprises 16 residues. Germline V gene lookup returns CDR1 SQVTM and CDR2 ANQGSEA. CDR3 coding DNA: TGCAGCGTTGAATTCCCCCTGGACAGATCTGGAAACACCATATATTTT. It codes for CSVEFPLDRSGNTIYF.

This chain connects TRBV14 to TRBJ2-7; no firm D call. CDR1 SGHDN and CDR2 FVKESK come from the germline V gene. V gave up 1 base and J gave up 2 bases, with 0 bases separating them. The length of the CDR3 is 11 residues. CDR3 DNA sequence: TGTGCCAGCAGCCAAGCCTACGAGCAGTACTTC. Translating gives CASSQAYEQYF.